The clone carrying this T cell receptor beta chain was observed a few times. The data originate from a study of shared clonotypes between healthy human individuals. There are 17 residues in the CDR3. Germline-derived CDR1 and CDR2 are SEHNR and FQNEAQ (reference sequence). V was pared by 0 bases and J by 3 bases, with 9 bases of the junction left unmatched. Generated by immunoSEQ multiplex PCR, the TCRdb table keeps only in-frame clones and is missing some. Here the sample spans 2.3 million or so clones, over 85% being singletons. This sequence was found in a man aged 18-30 years in good health. Some clones in this sample may be carry-over from other donors' samples. Sequenced material: naive CD4+ T cells from PBMCs. Regarding subset: CD45RA+ positively selected. This chain uses TRBV7-9 with TRBJ2-7, with 9 bases identical to TRBD1. CDR3 bases: TGTGCCAGCAGCTTAGCCTCCGGTGCGGGACAGGGCTACGAGCAGTACTTC. It encodes CASSLASGAGQGYEQYF.